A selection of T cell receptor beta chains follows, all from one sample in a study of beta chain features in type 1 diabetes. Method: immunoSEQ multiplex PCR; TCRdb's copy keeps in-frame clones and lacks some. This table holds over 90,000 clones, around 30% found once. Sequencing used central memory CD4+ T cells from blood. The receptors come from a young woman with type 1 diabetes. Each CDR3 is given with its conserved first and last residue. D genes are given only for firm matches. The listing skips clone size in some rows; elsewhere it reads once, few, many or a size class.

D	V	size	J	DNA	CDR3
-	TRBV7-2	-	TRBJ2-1	TGTGCCAGCAGCTTAGTCCCCCCGGTCAATGAGCAGTTCTTC	CASSLVPPVNEQFF
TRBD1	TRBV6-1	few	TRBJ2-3	TGTGCCAGCAGTGAATTTCTGCCAGCGGCGGGACAGGGCACAGATACGCAGTATTTT	CASSEFLPAAGQGTDTQYF
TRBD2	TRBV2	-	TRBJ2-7	TGTGCCAGCGGGGGACTAGCGGGGTACTACGAGCAGTACTTC	CASGGLAGYYEQYF
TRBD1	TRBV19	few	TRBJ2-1	TGTGCCAGTGAGGACAGGGCACACAATGAGCAGTTCTTC	CASEDRAHNEQFF
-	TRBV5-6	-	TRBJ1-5	TGTGCCAGCTCCAGGTTTGGGCCTAATCAGCCCCAGCATTTT	CASSRFGPNQPQHF
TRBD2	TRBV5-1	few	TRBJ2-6	TGCGCCAGCAGCCCGGGAGGGTTGGCTGGGATCTCTGGGGCCAACGTCCTGACTTTC	CASSPGGLAGISGANVLTF
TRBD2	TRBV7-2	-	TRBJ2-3	TGTGCCAGCAGCCTCCAGCCTAGCGGGAGGGCCGGGGCAGATACGCAGTATTTT	CASSLQPSGRAGADTQYF
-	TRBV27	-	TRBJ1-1	TGTGCCAGCAGTCCCCCGGGGGGAAACACTGAAGCTTTCTTT	CASSPPGGNTEAFF
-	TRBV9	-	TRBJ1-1	TGTGCCAGCAGCGTAGGGCAGGACACTGAAGCCTTCTTT	CASSVGQDTEAFF
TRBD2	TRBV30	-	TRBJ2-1	TGTGCCTGGTCTAGCGGGTACAATGAGCAGTTCTTC	CAWSSGYNEQFF
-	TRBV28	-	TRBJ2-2	TGTGCCAGCAGAGGCACTTGGGGACTCTTACAAACTATCACCGGGGAGCTGTTTTTT	CASRGTWGLLQTITGELFF
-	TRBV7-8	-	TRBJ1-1	TGTGCCAGCAGCAGGACAAACACTGAAGCTTTCTTT	CASSRTNTEAFF
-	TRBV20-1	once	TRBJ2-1	TGCAGTGCTAGTCTTGACAATGAGCAGTTCTTC	CSASLDNEQFF
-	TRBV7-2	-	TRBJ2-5	TGTGCCAGCAGCCCGGGACTTCAAGAGACCCAGTACTTC	CASSPGLQETQYF
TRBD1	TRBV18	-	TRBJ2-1	TGTGCCAGCTCACCACAGGGGGCGGTTGAGCAGTTCTTC	CASSPQGAVEQFF
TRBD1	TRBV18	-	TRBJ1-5	TGTGCCAGCTCACCCGGGACAGGGGGCAATCAGCCCCAGCATTTT	CASSPGTGGNQPQHF
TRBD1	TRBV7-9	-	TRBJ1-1	TGTGCCAGCAGCCACGGACAGGGTCCTGAAGCTTTCTTT	CASSHGQGPEAFF
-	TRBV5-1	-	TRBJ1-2	TGCGCCAGCAGCTTGGGAGGGAACCGTGTCTATGGCTACACCTTC	CASSLGGNRVYGYTF
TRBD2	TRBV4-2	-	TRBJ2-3	TGTGCCGGCTCCAGCGGGAACACAGATACGCAGTATTTT	CAGSSGNTDTQYF
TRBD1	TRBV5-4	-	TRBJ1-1	TGTGCCAGCAGCTTGGAGCAGGGGGCCGAAGCTTTCTTT	CASSLEQGAEAFF
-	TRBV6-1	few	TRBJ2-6	TGTGCCAGCAGTGAAGGATACGGAGGTGGCAACGTCCTGACTTTC	CASSEGYGGGNVLTF
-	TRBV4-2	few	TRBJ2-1	TGTGCCAGCAGCCAAGTCCTAAACAATGAGCAGTTCTTC	CASSQVLNNEQFF
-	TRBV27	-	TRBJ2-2	TGTGCCAGCAGTTTCAGGGCGAACACCGGGGAGCTGTTTTTT	CASSFRANTGELFF
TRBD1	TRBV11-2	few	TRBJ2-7	TGTGCCAGCAGCCCTGACAGGGCCTACGAGCAGTACTTC	CASSPDRAYEQYF
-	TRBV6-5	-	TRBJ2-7	TGTGCCAGCAGTTACTCGATATATAGGGGCGAGCAGTACTTC	CASSYSIYRGEQYF
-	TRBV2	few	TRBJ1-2	TGTGCCAGCAGAGTAGTGCTCTATAGCTATGGCTACACCTTC	CASRVVLYSYGYTF
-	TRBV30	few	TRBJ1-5	TGTGCCTGGAGTGTCACGGGCCGGGCGGGGGTTCAGCCCCAGCATTTT	CAWSVTGRAGVQPQHF
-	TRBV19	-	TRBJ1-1	TGTGCCAGTAGTAGGCAGGGGTGGGCTTTCTTT	CASSRQGWAFF
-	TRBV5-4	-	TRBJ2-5	TGTGCCAGCAGTTCCGGGATCCCAGGGACCCAGTACTTC	CASSSGIPGTQYF
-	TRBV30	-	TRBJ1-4	TGTGCCTGGAGTGTTGGAGGGCAACTGTTTTTT	CAWSVGGQLFF
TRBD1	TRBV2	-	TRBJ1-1	TGTGCCAGCAGTGCCCAGGGGGTGAACACTGAAGCTTTCTTT	CASSAQGVNTEAFF
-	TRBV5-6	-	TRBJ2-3	TGTGCCAGCAGCTTCAGGCTAGCCGGCACAGATACGCAGTATTTT	CASSFRLAGTDTQYF
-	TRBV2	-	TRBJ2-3	TGTGCCAGCAGTGATAAGGGGACGGTAGCGGACACAGATACGCAGTATTTT	CASSDKGTVADTDTQYF
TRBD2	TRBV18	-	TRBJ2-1	TGTGCCAGCTCACCTCCGGGACTAGCGGGAGACGAGCAGTTCTTC	CASSPPGLAGDEQFF
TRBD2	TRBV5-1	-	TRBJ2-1	TGCGCCAGCAGCAGGGGACTAGCGGGGAGCGGTGGATACAATGAGCAGTTCTTC	CASSRGLAGSGGYNEQFF
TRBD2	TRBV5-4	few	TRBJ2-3	TGTGCCAGCAGCTTGTGGGCGGGGGGCACAGATACGCAGTATTTT	CASSLWAGGTDTQYF
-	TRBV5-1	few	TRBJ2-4	TGCGCCAGCAGCTTGTTAGGGGCGGGGGCCAAAAACATTCAGTACTTC	CASSLLGAGAKNIQYF
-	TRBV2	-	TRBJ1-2	TGTGCCAGCAGTGAAGGGCCCAGTTCCAGCTACACCTTC	CASSEGPSSSYTF
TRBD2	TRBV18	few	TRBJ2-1	TGTGCCAGCTCCCCCAAAGTCGTAGCGGGAAGGAATGAGCAGTTCTTC	CASSPKVVAGRNEQFF
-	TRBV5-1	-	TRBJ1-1	TGCGCCAGCAGCTGGGCCCTGGGAGGGGTCCGGGAAGCTTTCTTT	CASSWALGGVREAFF